The 27 T cell receptor beta chains below were found in one sample sequenced in a study of circulating and synovial CD4+ cells in juvenile arthritis. Sequencing was performed with immunoSEQ multiplex PCR; in TCRdb, only in-frame clones are kept and a portion is missing. The data contain approximately 36,000 clones, approximately 94% of them singletons. Sequencing used CD4+ T cells from blood. These receptor sequences come from a human donor with juvenile idiopathic arthritis.

The chain is built from TRBV2 and TRBJ1-5; TRBD1 agrees at 7 bases. Germline V gene sequence: CDR1 SNHLY, CDR2 FYNNEI. Trimming took 5 bases from V and 6 from J; bases not matched to a gene: 7. CDR3 size: 14 residues. CDR3 in amino acids: CASSTTGSGQPQHF. The CDR3 nucleotides are TGTGCCAGCAGTACGACAGGGTCGGGTCAGCCCCAGCATTTT.

V and J are TRBV29-1 and TRBJ1-2; 8 nucleotides align to TRBD1. The germline CDR1 and CDR2 sequences are SQVTM and ANQGSEA. Trimming took 6 bases from V and 7 from J; bases not matched to a gene: 10. The CDR3 length is 13 residues. The CDR3 region is CSVGRDRRSGYTF. In nucleotides, the CDR3 is TGCAGCGTCGGCAGGGACAGGCGATCTGGCTACACCTTC.

The chain recombines TRBV5-6 with TRBJ1-5; D may be TRBD1 (6 bases). The CDR3 spans 13 residues. CDR1 is SGHDT and CDR2 is YYEEEE in the germline V gene. V lost 1 base and J 4 bases, leaving 6 bases between the germline ends. CDR3 sequence reads: CASSLQGNQPQHF. The CDR3, as DNA: TGTGCCAGCAGCTTGCAGGGGAATCAGCCCCAGCATTTT. The full variable domain, with the rest looked up from reference TRBV5-6 and TRBJ1-5, is DAGVTQSPTHLIKTRGQQVTLRCSPKSGHDTVSWYQQALGQGPQFIFQYYEEEERQRGNFPDRFSGHQFPNYSSELNVNALLLGDSALYLCASSLQGNQPQHFGDGTRLSIL.

This clone was recorded a few times. V is TRBV4-3 and J is TRBJ1-1; no clear D gene. Germline values: CDR1 LGHNA, CDR2 YSLEER. Trimming pared 0 bases from V and 4 bases from J, leaving 6 bases between. The CDR3 extends over 13 amino acids. CDR3 sequence reads: CASSQERGTEAFF. CDR3 DNA: TGCGCCAGCAGCCAAGAACGGGGCACTGAAGCTTTCTTT.

The V gene is TRBV28, the J gene TRBJ1-1; 8 nucleotides align to TRBD1. Germline assignment: CDR1 MDHEN and CDR2 SYDVKM. This CDR3 spans 15 amino acids. V lost 8 bases, J lost 3 bases, and 11 bases stayed unmatched. CDR3 sequence: CASGPGGIRYTEAFF. The CDR3 DNA sequence: TGTGCCAGCGGCCCAGGGGGCATAAGGTACACTGAAGCTTTCTTT.

The V and J genes are TRBV7-2 and TRBJ2-7; TRBD2 matches at 8 bases. Germline-derived CDR1 and CDR2 are SGHTA and FQGNSA. This CDR3 contains 15 residues. Trimming cost V 4 bases and J 2 bases; bases outside gene matches: 7. The CDR3 region has the DNA TGTGCCAGCAGCTACAGCGGGGGTGCAACCTACGAGCAGTACTTC. It specifies CASSYSGGATYEQYF.

The V call is TRBV27, the J call TRBJ2-7; TRBD1 is a possible D gene (6 bases). V shed 0 bases and J shed 4 bases, with 13 bases lying between them. This CDR3 contains 15 residues. Germline-derived CDR1 and CDR2 are MNHEY and SMNVEV (reference sequence). The CDR3 DNA sequence: TGTGCCAGCAGTTTATCGGGCAGGGGACGGTACGAGCAGTACTTC. This sequence encodes CASSLSGRGRYEQYF.

This clone is a singleton in its sample. Other DNA sequences in this sample translate to the same CDR3. The CDR3 loop is CASSLETAYSPLHF. DNA of the CDR3: TGTGCCAGCAGCTTAGAGACAGCCTATTCACCCCTCCACTTT. This rearrangement joins TRBV7-9 to TRBJ1-6; D perhaps matches TRBD1 (5 bases). The ends were cut back, 1 base at V and 8 bases at J, with 9 bases in the middle. The length of the CDR3 is 14 residues. The germline V gene has CDR1 SEHNR and CDR2 FQNEAQ (reference sequence).

The chain employs TRBV4-1 and TRBJ1-1, with 9 bases aligning to TRBD1. Germline values: CDR1 MGHRA, CDR2 YSYEKL. This CDR3 spans 19 amino acids. V lost 1 base and J lost 1; bases outside the gene matches: 13. CDR3 amino acids: CASSQVGGGTGLKNTEAFF. CDR3 in DNA: TGCGCCAGCAGCCAAGTAGGCGGAGGGACAGGGCTGAAGAACACTGAAGCTTTCTTT.

The J gene is TRBJ2-2, the V gene TRBV19, with a weak D call TRBD1 (5 bases). V was trimmed by 6 bases and J by 4 bases, leaving 18 bases between them. CDR1 and CDR2 from the germline V gene are LNHDA and SQIVND (reference sequence). The CDR3 is 16 residues long. The CDR3 nucleotides are TGTGCCAGTAGAACCATAGGGGCAGGCGGCACCGGGGAGCTGTTTTTT. Protein product: CASRTIGAGGTGELFF.

The rearrangement uses TRBV14 and TRBJ2-5, with D possibly matching TRBD1 (7 bases). The J call is uncertain, as TRBJ2-7 better fits the DNA end. Germline loops: CDR1 SGHDN, CDR2 FVKESK. CDR3 length: 15 amino acids. CDR3 in DNA: TGTGCCAGCAGCCGACAGGGACTCGTTAACGACGAGCAGTACTTC. Protein sequence: CASSRQGLVNDEQYF.

This chain connects TRBV6-4 to TRBJ2-7; a weak D match, TRBD1 (5 bases). Germline CDR1 reads MRHNA; CDR2 reads SNTAGT. V was cut by 3 bases and J by 3 bases, with 12 bases left in between. There are 14 residues in the CDR3. CDR3 amino acids: CASSEGPGNYEQYF. CDR3 nucleotide sequence: TGTGCCAGCAGTGAGGGCCCAGGGAACTACGAGCAGTACTTC.

V and J are TRBV4-3 and TRBJ2-3; 8 bases map to TRBD2. Losses at the gene ends were 2 bases for V and 5 bases for J; bases not matched to a gene: 9. There are 16 residues in the CDR3. Germline assignment: CDR1 LGHNA and CDR2 YSLEER. The CDR3 region is CASSQSASGGIDTQYF. The CDR3 nucleotides read TGCGCCAGCAGCCAATCAGCCAGCGGGGGAATAGATACGCAGTATTTT.

The genes are TRBV5-1 and TRBJ1-1; D perhaps matches TRBD1 (5 bases). This CDR3 comprises 15 residues. V dropped 4 bases and J dropped 5 bases, with 18 bases sitting between them. Germline loops: CDR1 SGHRS, CDR2 YFSETQ. CDR3 DNA sequence: TGCGCCAGCAGCCCGCCCCGACTGGGGGGGACTGAAGCTTTCTTT. This sequence encodes CASSPPRLGGTEAFF.

As to this clone: This CDR3 is also generated by other DNA sequences in the sample. This chain links TRBV2 with TRBJ1-6; TRBD1 aligns across 7 bases. The CDR3 spans 12 residues. Germline CDR1 reads SNHLY; CDR2 reads FYNNEI. V trimming: 11 bases; J trimming: 6 bases; junction bases outside the gene matches: 4. Here the CDR3 reads CALGQINSPLHF. The CDR3 DNA reads as TGTGCCTTGGGACAGATTAATTCACCCCTCCACTTT.

This chain links TRBV6-6 with TRBJ2-1; TRBD2 matches at 8 bases. The CDR3 sequence is 14 residues long. The trim removed 7 bases at V and 6 bases at J, leaving 8 bases unmatched. Germline V gene data show CDR1 as MNHNY and CDR2 as SVGAGI (reference sequence). CDR3 region: CASTGSGIPNEQFF. As DNA, the CDR3 is TGTGCCAGCACGGGTAGCGGGATCCCCAATGAGCAGTTCTTC.

This chain joins TRBV11-3 and TRBJ2-2; D might be TRBD2 (7 bases). The CDR3 loop spans 15 amino acids. The germline V gene has CDR1 SGHNT and CDR2 YENEEA. The V end lost 3 bases, the J end lost 4 bases, and 12 bases lay between the germline ends. The CDR3 reads CASSLGRGATGELFF. The DNA of the CDR3 is TGTGCCAGCAGCTTGGGCCGGGGGGCCACCGGGGAGCTGTTTTTT.

The chain links TRBV29-1 to TRBJ2-3; 7 bases line up with TRBD1. The germline V gene has CDR1 SQVTM and CDR2 ANQGSEA. V was pared by 1 base and J by 2 bases, with 6 bases of the junction left unmatched. This CDR3 is 15 amino acids long. DNA for the CDR3: TGCAGCGTTGAAGGGGGACAGTGGACCACAGATACGCAGTATTTT. Translated: CSVEGGQWTTDTQYF.

J is TRBJ1-3 and V is TRBV6-1; a weak D match, TRBD1 (5 bases). The CDR3 length is 12 residues. Per the germline V gene, CDR1 is MNHNS and CDR2 is SASEGT. Trimming stripped 7 bases from V and 10 bases from J, with 14 bases between. CDR3 sequence (DNA): TGTGCCAGCACCTGGGGGGGAGGGACCATATATTTT. This translates into CASTWGGGTIYF.

The chain has TRBV18 and TRBJ1-2; D is undetermined. Germline CDR1 KGHSH, CDR2 LQKENI. The V and J ends lost 2 bases and 6 bases respectively, with 10 bases between them. The length of the CDR3 is 13 residues. The CDR3 loop is CASSPNWQNGYTF. The DNA of the CDR3 is TGTGCCAGCTCACCAAATTGGCAGAATGGCTACACCTTC.

This rearrangement joins TRBV19 to TRBJ2-5; 11 bases agree with TRBD1. The CDR3 is made up of 15 amino acids. J was trimmed by 5 bases and V by 3 bases; bases with no gene match: 5. The germline V gene has CDR1 LNHDA and CDR2 SQIVND (reference sequence). The CDR3: CASSIGGTGGETQYF. Here the CDR3 DNA reads TGTGCCAGTAGTATTGGCGGGACAGGGGGGGAGACCCAGTACTTC. Filled out from reference TRBV19 and TRBJ2-5, the complete variable domain reads DGGITQSPKYLFRKEGQNVTLSCEQNLNHDAMYWYRQDPGQGLRLIYYSQIVNDFQKGDIAEGYSVSREKKESFPLTVTSAQKNPTAFYLCASSIGGTGGETQYFGPGTRLLVL.

The chain recombines TRBV15 with TRBJ1-4, with D perhaps TRBD1 (6 bases). This CDR3 spans 13 amino acids. Trimming removed 5 bases at V and 8 bases at J, with 12 bases between. The germline V gene encodes CDR1 LNHNV and CDR2 YYDKDF (reference sequence). CDR3 DNA sequence: TGTGCCACCAGCGGTCGCAGGGGAGAAAAACTGTTTTTT. Its translation: CATSGRRGEKLFF.

This chain connects TRBV12-5 to TRBJ1-1; possible D gene TRBD1, 5 bases. Germline loops: CDR1 LGHNT, CDR2 FRNRAP. The germline V and J ends were trimmed by 7 bases and 4 bases, with 16 bases remaining between them. The CDR3 runs to 14 residues. CDR3 coding DNA: TGTGCTAGTGCCATTGCGGGGGGTTTCACTGAAGCTTTCTTT. Amino acids: CASAIAGGFTEAFF.

The chain couples TRBV19 to TRBJ1-2; D not certain. The V gene lost 6 bases and the J gene lost 4 bases, with 18 bases spanning the gap. Germline CDR1 LNHDA, CDR2 SQIVND (reference sequence). The CDR3 is 15 residues long. The CDR3 spells CASSPVSGKGYGYTF. The CDR3 region has the DNA TGTGCCAGTAGCCCCGTGAGCGGGAAGGGCTATGGCTACACCTTC.

CDR3 region: CATGGRQETQYF. Here the CDR3 DNA reads TGTGCCACAGGGGGCCGGCAAGAGACCCAGTACTTC. The chain combines TRBV10-3 with TRBJ2-5; 8 nucleotides align to TRBD1. The CDR3 runs 12 residues. Germline V lookup: CDR1 ENHRY, CDR2 SYGVKD. V dropped 10 bases and J dropped 2; count of bases not matched to a gene: 3.

The gene calls are TRBV27 and TRBJ2-7, with D perhaps TRBD2 (6 bases). Trimming removed 2 bases at V and 0 bases at J, with 20 bases between. This CDR3 spans 18 amino acids. In germline, CDR1 is MNHEY, CDR2 SMNVEV (reference sequence). CDR3 protein: CASSLQGTSQQNSYEQYF. The CDR3 DNA follows: TGTGCCAGCAGTTTACAGGGTACTAGCCAACAAAACTCCTACGAGCAGTACTTC.

In its sample, this clone was seen once. CDR3 in DNA: TGTGCCAGTAGTATAGGGTCCGGGGAGACCCAGTACTTC. Amino acids: CASSIGSGETQYF. The chain links TRBV19 to TRBJ2-5; D uncertain. V lost 1 base and J lost 5, with 8 bases in between. In germline, CDR1 is LNHDA, CDR2 SQIVND (reference sequence). The CDR3 consists of 13 residues.